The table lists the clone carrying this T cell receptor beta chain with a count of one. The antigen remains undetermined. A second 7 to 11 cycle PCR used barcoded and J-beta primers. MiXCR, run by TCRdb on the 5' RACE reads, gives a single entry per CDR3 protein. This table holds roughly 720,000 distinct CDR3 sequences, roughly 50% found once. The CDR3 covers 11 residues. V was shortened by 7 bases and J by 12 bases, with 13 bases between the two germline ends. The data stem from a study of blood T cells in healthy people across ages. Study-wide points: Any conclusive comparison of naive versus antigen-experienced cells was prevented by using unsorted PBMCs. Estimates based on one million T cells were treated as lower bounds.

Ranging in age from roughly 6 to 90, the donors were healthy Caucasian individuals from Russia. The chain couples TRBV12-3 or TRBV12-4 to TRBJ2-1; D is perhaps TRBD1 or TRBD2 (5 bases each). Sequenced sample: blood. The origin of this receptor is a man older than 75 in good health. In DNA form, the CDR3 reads TGTGCCAGCACCTTTCGGGGACCGCAGTTCTTC. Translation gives CASTFRGPQFF.